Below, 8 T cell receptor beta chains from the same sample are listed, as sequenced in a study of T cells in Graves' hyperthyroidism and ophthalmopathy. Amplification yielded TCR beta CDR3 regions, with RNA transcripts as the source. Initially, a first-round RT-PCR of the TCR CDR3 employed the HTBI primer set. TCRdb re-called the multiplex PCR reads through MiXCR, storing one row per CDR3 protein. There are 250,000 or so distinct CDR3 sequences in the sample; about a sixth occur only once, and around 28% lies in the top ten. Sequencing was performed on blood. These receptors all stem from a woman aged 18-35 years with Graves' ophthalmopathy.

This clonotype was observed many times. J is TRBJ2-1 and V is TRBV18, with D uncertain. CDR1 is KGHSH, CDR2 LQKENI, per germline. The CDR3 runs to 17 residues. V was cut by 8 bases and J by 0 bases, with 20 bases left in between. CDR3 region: CASHQSLGSSSYNEQFF. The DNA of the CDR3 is TGTGCCAGCCATCAAAGTCTGGGGTCGAGCTCCTACAATGAGCAGTTCTTC.

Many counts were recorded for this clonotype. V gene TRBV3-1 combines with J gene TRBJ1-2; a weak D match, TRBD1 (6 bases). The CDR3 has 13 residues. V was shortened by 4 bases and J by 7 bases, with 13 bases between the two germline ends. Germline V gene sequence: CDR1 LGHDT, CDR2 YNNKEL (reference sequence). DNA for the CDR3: TGTGCCAGCAGCCCCAGCGCGGGGGCTGGCTACACCTTC. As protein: CASSPSAGAGYTF.

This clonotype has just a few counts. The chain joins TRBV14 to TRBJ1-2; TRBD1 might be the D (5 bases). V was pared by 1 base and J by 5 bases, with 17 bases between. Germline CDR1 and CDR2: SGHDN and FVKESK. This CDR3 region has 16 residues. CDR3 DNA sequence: TGTGCCAGCAGCCAAGTTGGACGGGACGGGGTTTATGGCTACACCTTC. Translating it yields CASSQVGRDGVYGYTF.

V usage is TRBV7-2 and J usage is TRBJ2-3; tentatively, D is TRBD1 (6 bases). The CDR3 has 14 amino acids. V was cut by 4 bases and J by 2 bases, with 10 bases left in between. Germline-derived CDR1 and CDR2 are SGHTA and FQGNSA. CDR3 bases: TGTGCCAGCAGCTCGGACAGTAACACAGATACGCAGTATTTT. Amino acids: CASSSDSNTDTQYF.

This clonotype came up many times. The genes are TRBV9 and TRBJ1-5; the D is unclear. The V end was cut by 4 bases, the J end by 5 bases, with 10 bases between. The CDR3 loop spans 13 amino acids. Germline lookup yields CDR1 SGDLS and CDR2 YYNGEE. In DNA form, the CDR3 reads TGTGCCAGCAGCCCCCACGGGGATCAGCCCCAGCATTTT. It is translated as CASSPHGDQPQHF.

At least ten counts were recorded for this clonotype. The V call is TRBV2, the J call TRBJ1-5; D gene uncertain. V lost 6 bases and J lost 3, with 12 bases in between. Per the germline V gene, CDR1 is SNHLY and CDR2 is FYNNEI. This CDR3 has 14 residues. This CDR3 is CASRDGRINQPQHF. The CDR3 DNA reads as TGTGCCAGCAGGGACGGACGGATCAATCAGCCCCAGCATTTT.

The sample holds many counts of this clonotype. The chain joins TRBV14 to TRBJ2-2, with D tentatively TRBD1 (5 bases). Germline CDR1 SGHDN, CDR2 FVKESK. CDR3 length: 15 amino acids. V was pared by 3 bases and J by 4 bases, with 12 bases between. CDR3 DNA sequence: TGTGCCAGCAGCCATTTGGGCAGGGCCACCGGGGAGCTGTTTTTT. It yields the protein CASSHLGRATGELFF.

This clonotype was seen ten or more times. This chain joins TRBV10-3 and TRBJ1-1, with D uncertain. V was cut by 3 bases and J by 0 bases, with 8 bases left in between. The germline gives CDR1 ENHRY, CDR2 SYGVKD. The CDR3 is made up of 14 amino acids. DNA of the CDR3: TGTGCCATCAGTGAAGGGCCGGTGAACACTGAAGCTTTCTTT. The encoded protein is CAISEGPVNTEAFF.